This passage covers 6 T cell receptor beta chains from one sample sequenced in a study of technical replicates of blood from a few donors. Method: immunoSEQ multiplex PCR; TCRdb's copy keeps in-frame clones and lacks some. The sample holds tens of thousands of clones; around nine tenths are singletons and the top ten take around 5%. The sequenced sample was PBMCs. These receptors all stem from a human donor in good health. Some clones in this sample may be carry-over from other donors' samples.

The CDR3 DNA reads as TGTGCCAGCAGCCCCAGACGGCTCGGGGAAGTAGCTGGCTACACCTTC. Residues: CASSPRRLGEVAGYTF. The V and J genes are TRBV2 and TRBJ1-2; D is unresolved. The V end was cut by 6 bases, the J end by 7 bases, with 24 bases between. Germline CDR1 is SNHLY and CDR2 is FYNNEI. The length of the CDR3 is 16 residues.

V is TRBV19 and J is TRBJ1-2, with D hard to call. Germline CDR1 is LNHDA and CDR2 is SQIVND (reference sequence). This CDR3 has 13 residues. The V end lost 5 bases, the J end lost 8 bases, and 15 bases lay between the germline ends. CDR3 nucleotides: TGTGCCAGTAGTGACGGGGTTGAGTCAGGCTACACCTTC. Residues: CASSDGVESGYTF. The variable domain in full, with the rest retrieved from reference TRBV19 and TRBJ1-2, is DGGITQSPKYLFRKEGQNVTLSCEQNLNHDAMYWYRQDPGQGLRLIYYSQIVNDFQKGDIAEGYSVSREKKESFPLTVTSAQKNPTAFYLCASSDGVESGYTFGSGTRLTVV.

This chain joins TRBV4-3 and TRBJ2-5; D unclear. Between the trimmed V and J ends, which lost 5 bases and 4 bases, there was a span of 17 bases. The CDR3 is made up of 15 amino acids. Germline CDR1 is LGHNA and CDR2 is YSLEER. CDR3 bases: TGCGCCAGCAGCACCGATGCTTGGGCCCCAGAGACCCAGTACTTC. Protein: CASSTDAWAPETQYF.

This chain uses TRBV11-1 with TRBJ2-3; 8 nucleotides align to TRBD2. Germline trimming cut 1 base from V and 2 bases from J; bases unmatched to any gene: 5. In germline, CDR1 is SGHAT, CDR2 FQDESV (reference sequence). CDR3 size: 16 residues. This CDR3 is CASSLVASGHTDTQYF. Here the CDR3 DNA reads TGTGCCAGCAGCTTAGTGGCTAGCGGGCACACAGATACGCAGTATTTT.

This clone was seen once. The genes are TRBV5-1 and TRBJ2-1, with D possibly matching TRBD2 (5 bases). The CDR3 is 15 amino acids. Trimming left V 2 bases short and J 6 bases short, with 15 bases between. Germline V gene data show CDR1 as SGHRS and CDR2 as YFSETQ. CDR3 DNA sequence: TGCGCCAGCAGCTTTCGCTCGCGGGTCCTCAATGAGCAGTTCTTC. Translated, it gives CASSFRSRVLNEQFF.

As DNA, the CDR3 is TGTGCCAGCAGTTTCACGACAGATCAGCCCCAGCATTTT. Translating it yields CASSFTTDQPQHF. This chain uses TRBV27 with TRBJ1-5; tentative D call: TRBD1 (5 bases). This CDR3 contains 13 residues. Trimming removed 3 bases from V and 5 bases from J, with 8 bases in between. CDR1 and CDR2 (germline): MNHEY, SMNVEV (reference sequence).